The entry below gives a single TCR beta chain sequence along with its context. Its antigen is undetermined. Running of the assay took place at deep level. Using immunoSEQ multiplex PCR, the repertoire was profiled, and TCRdb retains in-frame clones only, with some absent. The table includes about 2,500,000 clones, over 85% detected once. Germline V gene sequence: CDR1 SGHTA, CDR2 FQGTGA. V was pared by 4 bases and J by 0 bases, with 9 bases between. This CDR3 spans 14 amino acids. This record comes from a study of shared clonotypes between healthy human individuals. On the study more broadly: Donors had three CD4 naive, three CD4 memory, two CD8 naive and one CD8 memory plate apiece.

Regarding the study as a whole: Estimated richness values were generally larger in naive subsets than in memory subsets. The study sampled only blood, and tissue repertoires likely differ.

This TCR was recovered from a man aged 18 to 29 in good health. The V and J genes are TRBV7-3 and TRBJ1-2, with a tentative D call TRBD1 (5 bases). The source material was naive CD4+ T cells sorted from blood. Subset noted: CD45RA+ positively selected. The CDR3 DNA sequence: TGTGCCAGCAGCTCAGGACAATCTAACTATGGCTACACCTTC. Protein: CASSSGQSNYGYTF.